The rows below give T cell receptor beta chains drawn from one sample of a study of blood T cell repertoires in COVID-19. Sequencing used immunoSEQ multiplex PCR; TCRdb keeps in-frame clones, though not all of them. The table shows approximately 110,000 clones, with around 85% occurring only once. Source material: peripheral blood. The source of these receptors is a man aged 65 to 85 with active or convalescent COVID-19. CDR3s include the opening cysteine and the closing phenylalanine or tryptophan. D genes are given only for firm matches. Some rows mark clone size as missing; the rest say once, few, many or name a class of expanded clone.

CDR3nt: TGTGCCAGCAGTCCCCGGGACAGTACTAACTATGGCTACACCTTC; CDR3aa: CASSPRDSTNYGYTF; j_gene: TRBJ1-2; abundance: .; v_gene: TRBV5-4; len: 15; d_gene: TRBD1
CDR3nt: TGTGCCAGTAGTAAGTTTGGAGGGGCCTATGGCTACACCTTC; CDR3aa: CASSKFGGAYGYTF; j_gene: TRBJ1-2; abundance: few; v_gene: TRBV19; len: 14; d_gene: .
CDR3nt: TGTGCCTGGAGTGCCATCGAGACCCAGTACTTC; CDR3aa: CAWSAIETQYF; j_gene: TRBJ2-5; abundance: .; v_gene: TRBV30; len: 11; d_gene: .
CDR3nt: TGTGCCAGCAGCCTGGACAGGAACACTGAAGCTTTCTTT; CDR3aa: CASSLDRNTEAFF; j_gene: TRBJ1-1; abundance: .; v_gene: TRBV27; len: 13; d_gene: .
CDR3nt: TGTGCCAGCAGTGTTCGGGACAGGGGACCCTATGGCTACACCTTC; CDR3aa: CASSVRDRGPYGYTF; j_gene: TRBJ1-2; abundance: .; v_gene: TRBV2; len: 15; d_gene: TRBD1
CDR3nt: TGTGCCAGCAGTAAGAACCCCAATTTCAGGGGTAGGGACACTGAAGCTTTCTTT; CDR3aa: CASSKNPNFRGRDTEAFF; j_gene: TRBJ1-1; abundance: .; v_gene: TRBV6-2/TRBV6-3; len: 18; d_gene: .
CDR3nt: TGCGCCAGCAGCTTGGGAGGAGACGGACAGCCCCAGCATTTT; CDR3aa: CASSLGGDGQPQHF; j_gene: TRBJ1-5; abundance: .; v_gene: TRBV5-1; len: 14; d_gene: .
CDR3nt: TGTGCCAGCAGCTTGACACACCTTAGCAATCAGCCCCAGCATTTT; CDR3aa: CASSLTHLSNQPQHF; j_gene: TRBJ1-5; abundance: few; v_gene: TRBV27; len: 15; d_gene: .
CDR3nt: TGCAGTGCCATCGACAGCTATGGCTACACCTTC; CDR3aa: CSAIDSYGYTF; j_gene: TRBJ1-2; abundance: .; v_gene: TRBV20-1; len: 11; d_gene: .
CDR3nt: TGCGCCAGCAGCCCGAGTTTACAGGGGGCTTTGGGTGGCTACACCTTC; CDR3aa: CASSPSLQGALGGYTF; j_gene: TRBJ1-2; abundance: .; v_gene: TRBV5-1; len: 16; d_gene: TRBD1
CDR3nt: TGTGCCAGCAGCTTAGCGGGGACAGGGGTTGAAAAACTGTTTTTT; CDR3aa: CASSLAGTGVEKLFF; j_gene: TRBJ1-4; abundance: .; v_gene: TRBV7-2; len: 15; d_gene: TRBD1
CDR3nt: TGTGCCAGCAGCCTTACAGGGGGTGGGACTGAAGCTTTCTTT; CDR3aa: CASSLTGGGTEAFF; j_gene: TRBJ1-1; abundance: few; v_gene: TRBV11-2; len: 14; d_gene: TRBD1
CDR3nt: TGTGCCATCAGAGAGACAGCAGCTAATGAAAAACTGTTTTTT; CDR3aa: CAIRETAANEKLFF; j_gene: TRBJ1-4; abundance: .; v_gene: TRBV10-3; len: 14; d_gene: .
CDR3nt: TGTGCCAGCAGCTTGGACAGACGGAACACTGAAGCTTTCTTT; CDR3aa: CASSLDRRNTEAFF; j_gene: TRBJ1-1; abundance: .; v_gene: TRBV5-6; len: 14; d_gene: .
CDR3nt: TGCGCCAGCAGCTTGGAGAGGAGGACAGATACGCAGTATTTT; CDR3aa: CASSLERRTDTQYF; j_gene: TRBJ2-3; abundance: .; v_gene: TRBV5-1; len: 14; d_gene: .
CDR3nt: TGTGCCAGCTCACTCAGGACAGGGGCGGACACTGAAGCTTTCTTT; CDR3aa: CASSLRTGADTEAFF; j_gene: TRBJ1-1; abundance: .; v_gene: TRBV18; len: 15; d_gene: TRBD1
CDR3nt: TGCGCCAGCAGCTCCCTCAGTAGCGCGGAGCAGTTCTTC; CDR3aa: CASSSLSSAEQFF; j_gene: TRBJ2-1; abundance: .; v_gene: TRBV5-1; len: 13; d_gene: .
CDR3nt: TGCGCCAGCAGCCAGACCCCTGGCCCGGGATACCAGTTGGACTTC; CDR3aa: CASSQTPGPGYQLDF; j_gene: TRBJ2-7; abundance: .; v_gene: TRBV4-1; len: 15; d_gene: .
CDR3nt: TGTGCCAGCAGTCCCCGTAGCGGGAGGCAATTCCCCTACAATGAGCAGTTCTTC; CDR3aa: CASSPRSGRQFPYNEQFF; j_gene: TRBJ2-1; abundance: .; v_gene: TRBV6-6; len: 18; d_gene: TRBD2
CDR3nt: TGTGCCAGCAGCTTAACAGGCCTTGGCGCTGAAGCTTTCTTT; CDR3aa: CASSLTGLGAEAFF; j_gene: TRBJ1-1; abundance: .; v_gene: TRBV7-9; len: 14; d_gene: .
CDR3nt: TGTGCCATCAGGATGACAATGGGTTCTCTAGAGCAGTACTTC; CDR3aa: CAIRMTMGSLEQYF; j_gene: TRBJ2-7; abundance: .; v_gene: TRBV10-3; len: 14; d_gene: .
CDR3nt: TGTGCCAGCAGTCCACCGGGACAAGGCTATGAGCAGTTCTTC; CDR3aa: CASSPPGQGYEQFF; j_gene: TRBJ2-1; abundance: .; v_gene: TRBV28; len: 14; d_gene: .
CDR3nt: TGTGCCAGCAGTGAACGCAGGACCTACGAGCAGTACTTC; CDR3aa: CASSERRTYEQYF; j_gene: TRBJ2-7; abundance: .; v_gene: TRBV6-1; len: 13; d_gene: .
CDR3nt: TGTGCCAGCAACAGGGCGAGAAACACCATATATTTT; CDR3aa: CASNRARNTIYF; j_gene: TRBJ1-3; abundance: .; v_gene: TRBV2; len: 12; d_gene: .